The source of this TCR beta chain is a study of cytomegalovirus exposure and HLA in healthy donors (dated by TCRdb to about 2017). In the study overall: According to a later analysis, one platform produced both the roughly 130 validation repertoires and the approximately 670 repertoires of the first cohort. The study aimed to test whether signatures of past pathogen exposure could be identified by cataloging public T cell receptors. Along with the roughly 700-subject first cohort, a separate validation cohort of over a hundred different subjects was used. High-throughput TCR immunosequencing, statistical association of individual TCRs with disease status, and machine learning were combined to predict cytomegalovirus infection status.

General findings and caveats noted by the study authors: A few of the identified cytomegalovirus-associated TCR beta chains were confirmed in vitro to be specific for cytomegalovirus antigens. A later analysis lacked HLA typing for the validation cohort, so it scored co-occurrence in that cohort across all 110 or so repertoires. According to the authors, the approach could potentially be generalized to other disease states and immunological phenotypes. Of the cluster scores, about 94% were above 0 in a later analysis, which found that TCRs clustered in the first cohort also tended to co-occur in the 95 to 150 validation repertoires. While some public TCRs were present in many individuals, most TCR sequences turned up only very rarely across donors. The classifier was reported to diagnose cytomegalovirus status with high specificity and sensitivity in both the original and validation cohorts. The study gave a list of about 160 TCR beta chains associated with cytomegalovirus.

About this clone: Its antigen target is currently unknown. No clone much larger than this one lies a single base away; base qualities are absent.

The germline V gene yields MGHRA for CDR1 and YSYEKL for CDR2. Including the terminal cysteine and phenylalanine, the CDR3 comprises 17 residues. The entry retains the CDR3 DNA only, 51 bases that are in frame from base 1. Here V drops 0 bases and J drops 7 bases, and the junction holds 10 bases not matched to any gene. Separate from the roughly 650-subject first cohort, the validation cohort of about 110 subjects was the group to which the donors belonged. The library came from the immunoSEQ multiplex PCR assay. The paper's processing steps were these. A statistical classification framework was developed to diagnose cytomegalovirus status using the catalog of TCR beta chain sequences. TCRdb holds this immuneACCESS table with in-frame rearrangements only. Some clones are missing; in checked studies, unresolved V genes explain under half, and the rest has no known cause. V, J and clone size reflect that table, while D and trimming were determined from the DNA. A total of about 120,000 clones appear in this sample, around 86% of them only once. About 2% of the sample rests with the top ten.

The sample consisted of PBMCs. The receptor's source is a young woman in good health and CMV-seronegative. The V gene is TRBV4-1 and the J gene is TRBJ2-1; 9 middle bases align to TRBD2. The CDR3 sequence is CASSQDRIAGVKNEQFF. The DNA reads as follows: TGCGCCAGCAGCCAAGATAGGATAGCGGGAGTAAAGAATGAGCAGTTCTTC.